In its sample, the clone carrying this T cell receptor (beta chain) was seen a few times. Its antigen remains unknown. TCR beta CDR3 region amplification was performed from RNA transcripts. The TCR CDR3 was amplified in a first-round RT-PCR using the HTBI primer set. TCRdb passed the multiplex PCR reads through MiXCR, listing each CDR3 protein once. The repertoire holds about 530,000 distinct CDR3 sequences, with about 15% as singletons. These data are taken from a study of T cells in Graves' hyperthyroidism and ophthalmopathy. Study in general: The authors collected peripheral blood at initial diagnosis, before any treatment. Study observations and caveats: The model's output predicted ophthalmopathy at a median of around 6.9 months prior to onset.

This CDR3 is 16 amino acids long. The germline V gene encodes CDR1 DFQATT and CDR2 SNEGSKA (reference sequence). The V and J ends lost 5 bases and 2 bases, in that order; junction bases with no gene match: 12. The origin of this receptor is a woman between 18 and 29 years old with Graves' ophthalmopathy. This rearrangement joins TRBV20-1 to TRBJ1-1, with 9 bases lining up with TRBD1. Sequenced sample: blood. CDR3 DNA: TGCAGTGCTTACCCCCCGGACAGGGGACTTAACACTGAAGCTTTCTTT. As protein: CSAYPPDRGLNTEAFF.